The 17 T cell receptor beta chains in this list originate from one sample, sequenced in a study of CD8+ T cells in alopecia areata. TCR sequencing used cDNA made by reverse transcription of extracted RNA. The repertoire was sequenced with immunoSEQ multiplex PCR; TCRdb's copy has only in-frame clones and lacks some. The sample carries approximately 200,000 clones, roughly 64% recorded once. Stated treatment: oral pan-JAK inhibitor, 5-10 mg twice daily. Source: CD4+ T cells sorted from blood, taken at week 24, from a patient treated with tofacitinib. The origin of the receptors is a human donor with alopecia areata.

V usage is TRBV29-1 and J usage is TRBJ2-2; the D gene is possibly TRBD1 (6 bases). The germline gives CDR1 SQVTM, CDR2 ANQGSEA. The ends were cut back, 7 bases at V and 0 bases at J, with 12 bases in the middle. The CDR3 has 14 amino acids. CDR3 loop: CSAPGQSNTGELFF. The CDR3 nucleotides are TGCAGCGCCCCGGGACAATCGAACACCGGGGAGCTGTTTTTT.

The chain employs TRBV5-4 and TRBJ1-2; 7 bases agree with TRBD1. The V and J ends lost 4 bases and 4 bases, in that order; junction bases with no gene match: 7. This CDR3 contains 14 residues. Germline CDR1 is SGHNT and CDR2 is YYREEE (reference sequence). The DNA for the CDR3 is TGTGCCAGCAGCCCGACCGGGACAGTCTATGGCTACACCTTC. It codes for CASSPTGTVYGYTF.

The chain combines TRBV27 with TRBJ2-3; 8 bases are shared with TRBD1. Germline V lookup: CDR1 MNHEY, CDR2 SMNVEV (reference sequence). This CDR3 is built from 17 residues. Unmatched junction bases numbered 15, after V lost 7 bases and J lost 3 bases. The CDR3 DNA follows: TGTGCCAGCACCTGGGACAGGACCTTAGCAAGGACAGATACGCAGTATTTT. Translation: CASTWDRTLARTDTQYF.

The table lists this clone with a few counts. The rearrangement joins TRBV28 to TRBJ1-4; 7 bases map to TRBD1. The CDR3 covers 17 residues. V dropped 2 bases and J dropped 0; count of bases not matched to a gene: 6. CDR1 is MDHEN, CDR2 SYDVKM, per germline. In nucleotides, the CDR3 is TGTGCCAGCAGTTTACTTTACAGGGGCGCAACTAATGAAAAACTGTTTTTT. Translated, it gives CASSLLYRGATNEKLFF.

The chain joins TRBV7-2 to TRBJ1-2; tentative D call: TRBD1 (5 bases). CDR3 length equals 15 residues. Germline CDR1 reads SGHTA; CDR2 reads FQGNSA. Trimming stripped 4 bases from V and 3 bases from J, with 15 bases between. The CDR3 reads CASSSGPLGDYGYTF. The DNA of the CDR3 is TGTGCCAGCAGCTCAGGACCATTGGGGGACTATGGCTACACCTTC.

The J gene is TRBJ2-1, the V gene TRBV30; D is possibly TRBD2 (6 bases). The length of the CDR3 is 15 residues. The V gene lost 0 bases and the J gene lost 7 bases, with 16 bases spanning the gap. From germline, CDR1 is GTSNPN and CDR2 SVGIG (reference sequence). CDR3 DNA sequence: TGTGCCTGGAGTGTACGGGGGTCACTGGGGAATGAGCAGTTCTTC. It is translated as CAWSVRGSLGNEQFF.

V and J are TRBV6-5 and TRBJ2-7; 12 nucleotides align to TRBD2. Per germline, CDR1 MNHEY and CDR2 SVGAGI. This CDR3 comprises 14 residues. V shed 5 bases, J shed 4 bases, and the junction held 3 bases outside the gene matches. In DNA form, the CDR3 reads TGTGCCAGCAGTCCCCTAGCGGGGGGGTACGAGCAGTACTTC. Translating it yields CASSPLAGGYEQYF.

This chain joins TRBV13 and TRBJ2-5; a possible D gene is TRBD1 (8 bases). CDR1 PRHDT and CDR2 FYEKMQ come from the germline V gene (reference sequence). V gave up 5 bases and J gave up 4 bases, with 17 bases separating them. This CDR3 comprises 15 residues. As DNA, the CDR3 is TGTGCCAGCAGCACGAGGACAGGGAGGGGAGAGACCCAGTACTTC. Protein sequence: CASSTRTGRGETQYF.

The chain is built from TRBV27 and TRBJ1-1; D ambiguous. Germline CDR1 reads MNHEY; CDR2 reads SMNVEV (reference sequence). The V and J ends lost 5 bases and 8 bases respectively, with 15 bases between them. The CDR3 covers 13 residues. The chain's CDR3 is CASSRREGGEAFF. The DNA for the CDR3 is TGTGCCAGCAGTCGCCGGGAGGGCGGAGAAGCTTTCTTT.

This rearrangement joins TRBV13 to TRBJ1-2; 7 nucleotides match TRBD1. The germline V gene encodes CDR1 PRHDT and CDR2 FYEKMQ (reference sequence). This CDR3 is built from 15 residues. V was clipped by 5 bases and J by 4 bases; unmatched bases: 10. The CDR3 DNA reads as TGTGCCAGCAGCCCCCGGGACAGCCACGGCTATGGCTACACCTTC. Translating gives CASSPRDSHGYGYTF.

This clone was seen more than once but under ten times. Here the CDR3 DNA reads TGCGCCAGCAGCCAAGATCACAGGAACACTGAAGCTTTCTTT. This gives the protein CASSQDHRNTEAFF. The chain is built from TRBV4-3 and TRBJ1-1; the D is unclear. CDR3 size: 14 residues. V was pared by 0 bases and J by 1 base, with 6 bases between. Germline loops: CDR1 LGHNA, CDR2 YSLEER.

The V gene is TRBV2, the J gene TRBJ2-5; D is uncertain. CDR1 is SNHLY, CDR2 FYNNEI, per germline. The CDR3 is 11 amino acids. V was cut by 7 bases and J by 1 base, with 4 bases left in between. The CDR3 DNA reads TGTGCCAGCAAGGCCCAAGAGACCCAGTACTTC. Amino acids: CASKAQETQYF.

This clone showed up just a few times. The rearrangement links TRBV7-9 to TRBJ2-5, with D perhaps being TRBD1 or TRBD2 (5 bases each). The CDR3 contains 15 residues. The germline V gene encodes CDR1 SEHNR and CDR2 FQNEAQ (reference sequence). The V end was cut by 2 bases, the J end by 2 bases, with 12 bases between. CDR3 in amino acids: CASSLIGAGQETQYF. The CDR3 DNA reads as TGTGCCAGCAGCTTAATCGGGGCAGGACAAGAGACCCAGTACTTC.

Only a few counts were recorded for this clone. The rearrangement links TRBV11-2 to TRBJ1-6; D is uncertain. The CDR3 is 13 residues long. V dropped 5 bases and J dropped 10 bases, with 12 bases sitting between them. Germline CDR1 reads SGHAT; CDR2 reads FQNNGV. The CDR3 DNA is TGTGCCAGCAGCCCCGCGGCGATGTCACCCCTCCACTTT. Amino acids: CASSPAAMSPLHF.

This clone was found once. This chain joins TRBV6-5 and TRBJ2-4; D ambiguous. Germline CDR1 and CDR2: MNHEY and SVGAGI. The CDR3 spans 15 residues. The V gene lost 5 bases and the J gene lost 0 bases, with 11 bases spanning the gap. The DNA for the CDR3 is TGTGCCAGCAGTACGAGCAGACTAGCCAAAAACATTCAGTACTTC. This sequence encodes CASSTSRLAKNIQYF.

The chain couples TRBV5-1 to TRBJ1-6, with TRBD1 identical over 11 bases. The trim removed 4 bases at V and 9 bases at J, leaving 6 bases unmatched. The CDR3 length is 15 residues. Germline V gives CDR1 SGHRS, CDR2 YFSETQ. Written as DNA, the CDR3 is TGCGCCAGCAGCGAAGGACAGGGGGCAAGTTCACCCCTCCACTTT. Translated, it gives CASSEGQGASSPLHF.

The chain links TRBV7-2 to TRBJ2-7; the match to TRBD2 covers 8 bases. The CDR3 runs 15 residues. V trimming: 3 bases; J trimming: 5 bases; junction bases outside the gene matches: 9. CDR1 is SGHTA, CDR2 FQGNSA, per germline. The CDR3 loop reads CASSFTGGPVNEQYF. DNA for the CDR3: TGTGCCAGCAGCTTTACGGGAGGGCCCGTCAACGAGCAGTACTTC. The complete variable domain, with remaining parts taken from reference TRBV7-2 and TRBJ2-7, reads GAGVSQSPSNKVTEKGKDVELRCDPISGHTALYWYRQSLGQGLEFLIYFQGNSAPDKSGLPSDRFSAERTGGSVSTLTIQRTQQEDSAVYLCASSFTGGPVNEQYFGPGTRLTVT.